Each of the 27 T cell receptor beta chains below was sequenced from the same sample in a study of post-analysis software for immune sequencing data. Study-level points and caveats: TRBV segments more frequent in patients than in controls numbered a few and included TRBV5-6, TRBV5-1 and TRBV20-1.

Unique molecular identifiers were present in the TCR beta cDNA libraries. MiXCR, applied by TCRdb to the PCR reads, yields one record per CDR3 protein. The top ten hold 4.6% of the sample, which has about 820,000 distinct CDR3 sequences, around 50% seen once. Their specific antigens are unknown. The sample taken for sequencing was blood. Receptors were obtained from a girl aged 5-17 years with multiple sclerosis.

In this sample, this clonotype turned up once. The J gene is TRBJ2-3, the V gene TRBV7-6, with D perhaps TRBD2 (5 bases). Per germline, CDR1 SGHVS and CDR2 FNYEAQ. This CDR3 spans 16 amino acids. The V and J ends lost 7 bases and 3 bases respectively, with 20 bases between them. CDR3 residues: CASTLGRAGITDTQYF. The CDR3 DNA reads as TGTGCCAGCACCCTAGGACGTGCGGGCATAACAGATACGCAGTATTTT.

This clonotype occurred a few times. The gene calls are TRBV29-1 and TRBJ2-7; 8 bases agree with TRBD1. The germline gives CDR1 SQVTM, CDR2 ANQGSEA. J lost 3 bases, V lost 6 bases, and 7 bases had no gene match. CDR3 size: 13 residues. The DNA of the CDR3 is TGCAGCGTAAGGCAGGGGGCGGGCTACGAGCAGTACTTC. It translates to CSVRQGAGYEQYF.

This clonotype has just a few counts. The chain uses TRBV15 and TRBJ1-2; D may be TRBD1 (5 bases). Germline CDR1 reads LNHNV; CDR2 reads YYDKDF (reference sequence). The length of the CDR3 is 16 residues. The germline V and J ends were trimmed by 1 base and 4 bases, with 16 bases remaining between them. CDR3 bases: TGTGCCACCAGCAGAGCTGGCGCGGGGGTGAGCTATGGCTACACCTTC. The encoded protein is CATSRAGAGVSYGYTF.

Comment on this clonotype: Relative to the germline gene, one junction end is altered; a read error may explain this. This chain connects TRBV5-5 to TRBJ2-1; D is ambiguous. CDR1 SGHKS and CDR2 YYEKEE come from the germline V gene (reference sequence). The CDR3 contains 13 residues. CDR3 loop: CVSSLGRDNEQFF. CDR3 nucleotides: TGTGTCAGCAGCTTGGGCAGAGACAATGAGCAGTTCTTC. Using reference TRBV5-5 and TRBJ2-1 for the parts outside the CDR3, the full variable domain is DAGVTQSPTHLIKTRGQQVTLRCSPISGHKSVSWYQQVLGQGPQFIFQYYEKEERGRGNFPDRFSARQFPNYSSELNVNALLLGDSALYLCVSSLGRDNEQFFGPGTRLTVL.

This chain connects TRBV7-2 to TRBJ1-1; no definite D call. Germline values: CDR1 SGHTA, CDR2 FQGNSA. The CDR3 contains 15 residues. Trimming shortened V by 0 bases and J by 0 bases, and 8 bases separated the two germline ends. CDR3 in amino acids: CASSLAVIMNTEAFF. CDR3 DNA: TGTGCCAGCAGCTTAGCCGTCATCATGAACACTGAAGCTTTCTTT.

The chain couples TRBV6-2 or TRBV6-3 to TRBJ2-5, with D uncertain. The CDR3 is made up of 12 amino acids. The V gene's germline CDR1 is MNHEY and CDR2 SVGEGT. V was pared by 6 bases and J by 2 bases, with 7 bases between. The CDR3 loop is CASRTVQETQYF. The CDR3 nucleotides are TGTGCCAGCAGGACCGTACAAGAGACCCAGTACTTC.

The J gene is TRBJ2-7, the V gene TRBV27; perhaps TRBD2 as D (6 bases). Germline CDR1 reads MNHEY; CDR2 reads SMNVEV (reference sequence). The CDR3 is made up of 14 amino acids. Trimming left V 3 bases short and J 3 bases short, with 12 bases between. The CDR3, as DNA: TGTGCCAGCAGTTTGAAACGGGAGTACTACGAGCAGTACTTC. It is translated as CASSLKREYYEQYF.

The chain links TRBV29-1 to TRBJ2-4; 10 bases are a match to TRBD2. The DNA end favors TRBJ2-7, so the J call may be wrong. This CDR3 region has 15 residues. Per germline, CDR1 SQVTM and CDR2 ANQGSEA. DNA of the CDR3: TGCAGCGCACGCCCCGGGACTAGCGCTCCCTACGAGCAGTACTTC. This codes for CSARPGTSAPYEQYF.

The chain employs TRBV5-1 and TRBJ2-1; TRBD1 matches 10 bases. Trimming cost V 4 bases and J 1 base; bases outside gene matches: 5. Per germline, CDR1 SGHRS and CDR2 YFSETQ. The CDR3 is 16 residues long. CDR3 in DNA: TGCGCCAGCAGCCCCGGGACAGGGGTATCCTACAATGAGCAGTTCTTC. It codes for CASSPGTGVSYNEQFF.

The chain is built from TRBV18 and TRBJ2-3; D perhaps matches TRBD2 (6 bases). Looked up from germline, CDR1 is KGHSH and CDR2 is LQKENI. CDR3 size: 17 residues. Trimming removed 0 bases at V and 1 base at J, with 14 bases between. The CDR3: CASSPPSGGRRTDTQYF. CDR3 in DNA: TGTGCCAGCTCACCACCGTCCGGGGGTCGGCGCACAGATACGCAGTATTTT.

This clonotype was seen a handful of times. The chain has TRBV29-1 and TRBJ1-2; D possibly corresponds to TRBD1 (5 bases). V was clipped by 7 bases and J by 8 bases, with 20 bases between them. The germline gives CDR1 SQVTM, CDR2 ANQGSEA. CDR3 size: 13 residues. In DNA form, the CDR3 reads TGCAGCGCGTTAAACCGGGACTTTGGCGGCTACACCTTC. This translates into CSALNRDFGGYTF.

V and J are TRBV6-2 or TRBV6-3 and TRBJ2-2; D is perhaps TRBD2 (5 bases). The V gene's germline CDR1 is MNHEY and CDR2 SVGEGT. This CDR3 region has 13 residues. CDR3: CGGADLNTGELFF. The CDR3 DNA follows: TGTGGGGGAGCGGATTTGAACACCGGGGAGCTGTTTTTT.

V gene TRBV18 combines with J gene TRBJ2-1; maybe TRBD2 (5 bases). Germline lookup yields CDR1 KGHSH and CDR2 LQKENI. There are 16 residues in the CDR3. V lost 8 bases and J lost 3, with 20 bases in between. The CDR3 loop reads CASHTSNSGSYNEQFF. The CDR3 DNA is TGTGCCAGCCATACAAGTAATTCGGGGAGCTACAATGAGCAGTTCTTC.

In its sample, this clonotype was seen a few times. The chain links TRBV6-6 to TRBJ2-7; 9 nucleotides line up with TRBD1. V lost 6 bases, J lost 3 bases, and 9 bases stayed unmatched. There are 15 residues in the CDR3. Germline lookup yields CDR1 MNHNY and CDR2 SVGAGI (reference sequence). CDR3 bases: TGTGCCAGCAGATGGGCGGACAGGGGATACTACGAGCAGTACTTC. This codes for CASRWADRGYYEQYF.

Concerning this clonotype: The CDR3 does not end in the conserved phenylalanine or tryptophan, so this is likely a read error. The rearrangement links TRBV6-5 to TRBJ1-5; 9 bases match TRBD1. Per the germline V gene, CDR1 is MNHEY and CDR2 is SVGAGI. V shed 6 bases and J 7 bases; nucleotides not matched to a gene: 10. The CDR3 consists of 15 residues. CDR3: CASRRRTGDYQPQHL. The CDR3 DNA reads as TGTGCCAGCAGGCGAAGGACAGGGGATTACCAGCCCCAGCATTTG.

The V gene is TRBV5-1, the J gene TRBJ2-5, with D possibly TRBD1 on 6 matching bases. Per the germline V gene, CDR1 is SGHRS and CDR2 is YFSETQ. The V gene lost 6 bases and the J gene lost 8 bases, with 20 bases spanning the gap. This CDR3 comprises 14 residues. The CDR3: CASTAGATRETQYF. CDR3 coding DNA: TGCGCCAGCACGGCAGGGGCGACAAGAGAAACCCAGTACTTC.

The chain is built from TRBV25-1 and TRBJ2-7; possibly TRBD1 or TRBD2 for D (5 bases each). V was trimmed by 5 bases and J by 6 bases, leaving 20 bases between them. CDR1 is MGHDK, CDR2 SYGVNS, per germline. The CDR3 sequence is 15 residues long. Written as DNA, the CDR3 is TGTGCCAGCAGTTCCATGTATGGGGGTAGCCGCGAGCAGTACTTC. Its translation is CASSSMYGGSREQYF.

The chain combines TRBV7-6 with TRBJ2-7; D perhaps matches TRBD1 (6 bases). Germline assignment: CDR1 SGHVS and CDR2 FNYEAQ. The V and J ends lost 2 bases and 2 bases respectively, with 19 bases between them. CDR3 size: 17 residues. The CDR3 loop reads CASSLIMTRTATYEQYF. In nucleotides, the CDR3 is TGTGCCAGCAGCTTAATCATGACTCGGACAGCCACCTACGAGCAGTACTTC.

The genes are TRBV5-1 and TRBJ2-7; tentatively, D is TRBD1 (6 bases). V lost 5 bases, J lost 0 bases, and 18 bases lay in between. CDR1 SGHRS and CDR2 YFSETQ come from the germline V gene. This CDR3 region has 16 residues. CDR3 in DNA: TGCGCCAGCAGGACCCAGGACAGTTGGGCCTCCTACGAGCAGTACTTC. Translation: CASRTQDSWASYEQYF.

V usage is TRBV29-1 and J usage is TRBJ1-1, with a weak D call TRBD1 (5 bases). CDR1 is SQVTM, CDR2 ANQGSEA, per germline. The CDR3 contains 14 residues. This chain's CDR3 is CRVDRTLMNTEAFF. DNA of the CDR3: TGCAGGGTAGACAGAACCCTTATGAACACTGAAGCTTTCTTT.

As concerns this clonotype: Germline and junction disagree at one end, which may indicate a read error. The rearrangement uses TRBV12-3 or TRBV12-4 and TRBJ2-6, with D maybe TRBD1 (5 bases). The CDR3 extends over 13 amino acids. The CDR3 region is CASRPDRLEEQDF. DNA for the CDR3: TGTGCCAGCAGGCCCGACAGACTGGAAGAGCAGGACTTC.

The rearrangement links TRBV6-1 to TRBJ2-1; 7 bases align to TRBD1. CDR1 is MNHNS and CDR2 is SASEGT in the germline V gene. The CDR3 contains 15 residues. V was pared by 4 bases and J by 8 bases, with 11 bases of the junction left unmatched. The CDR3 here is CASSGSVGGWHEQFF. The CDR3 DNA is TGTGCCAGCAGTGGCTCTGTAGGGGGCTGGCATGAGCAGTTCTTC.

V usage is TRBV7-9 and J usage is TRBJ2-2; D is possibly TRBD2 (6 bases). Trimming removed 10 bases at V and 3 bases at J, with 15 bases between. The CDR3 is made up of 14 amino acids. Germline V gene data show CDR1 as SEHNR and CDR2 as FQNEAQ (reference sequence). The CDR3 nucleotides are TGTGCCACCCTGCTCGGAGGGGACACCGGGGAGCTGTTTTTT. It specifies CATLLGGDTGELFF. The variable domain in full, with the rest retrieved from reference TRBV7-9 and TRBJ2-2, is DTGVSQNPRHKITKRGQNVTFRCDPISEHNRLYWYRQTLGQGPEFLTYFQNEAQLEKSRLLSDRFSAERPKGSFSTLEIQRTEQGDSAMYLCATLLGGDTGELFFGEGSRLTVL.

This chain uses TRBV29-1 with TRBJ1-2; 11 nucleotides align to TRBD1. Germline V CDR1 and CDR2: SQVTM, ANQGSEA. V lost 4 bases to trimming and J lost 3 bases; unmatched junction nucleotides: 4. This CDR3 is 14 amino acids long. The CDR3 here is CSVGRTGGDYGYTF. The CDR3 DNA reads TGCAGCGTTGGAAGGACAGGGGGCGACTATGGCTACACCTTC.

J is TRBJ2-1 and V is TRBV20-1; weak D call: TRBD2 (6 bases). The ends were cut back, 1 base at V and 7 bases at J, with 14 bases in the middle. The CDR3 consists of 14 residues. CDR1 is DFQATT, CDR2 SNEGSKA, per germline (reference sequence). The CDR3: CSARVAGKRNEQFF. In DNA, the CDR3 is TGCAGTGCTAGAGTGGCGGGGAAAAGGAATGAGCAGTTCTTC.

V is TRBV6-1 and J is TRBJ1-5, with D possibly being TRBD1 (5 bases). Trimming cost V 6 bases and J 0 bases, with 27 bases left between them. Per the germline V gene, CDR1 is MNHNS and CDR2 is SASEGT. This CDR3 has 20 residues. CDR3 DNA sequence: TGTGCCAGCAGACAACCATTCGTGGGACGGGGTGATCATAGCAATCAGCCCCAGCATTTT. It yields the protein CASRQPFVGRGDHSNQPQHF.

The rearrangement uses TRBV12-5 and TRBJ2-4, with D possibly matching TRBD2 (5 bases). Trimming shortened V by 0 bases and J by 0 bases, and 15 bases separated the two germline ends. Germline CDR1 and CDR2: LGHNT and FRNRAP. The CDR3 length is 18 residues. The CDR3: CASGLVREAEIAKNIQYF. The CDR3 DNA sequence: TGTGCTAGTGGTTTGGTACGGGAAGCAGAAATAGCCAAAAACATTCAGTACTTC. The full variable domain, with the rest looked up from reference TRBV12-5 and TRBJ2-4, is DARVTQTPRHKVTEMGQEVTMRCQPILGHNTVFWYRQTMMQGLELLAYFRNRAPLDDSGMPKDRFSAEMPDATLATLKIQPSEPRDSAVYFCASGLVREAEIAKNIQYFGAGTRLSVL.